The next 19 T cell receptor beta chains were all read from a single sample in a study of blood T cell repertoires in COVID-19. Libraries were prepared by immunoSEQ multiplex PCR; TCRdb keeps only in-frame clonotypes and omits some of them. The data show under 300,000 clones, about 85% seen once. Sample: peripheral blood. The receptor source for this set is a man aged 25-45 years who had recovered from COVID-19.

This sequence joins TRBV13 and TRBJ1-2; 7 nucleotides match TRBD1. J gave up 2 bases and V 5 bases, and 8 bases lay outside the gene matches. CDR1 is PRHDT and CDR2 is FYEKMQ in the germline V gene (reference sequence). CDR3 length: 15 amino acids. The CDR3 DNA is TGTGCCAGCAGCCTAATCTTGACAGGGAACTATGGCTACACCTTC. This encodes CASSLILTGNYGYTF. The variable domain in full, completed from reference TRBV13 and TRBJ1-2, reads AAGVIQSPRHLIKEKRETATLKCYPIPRHDTVYWYQQGPGQDPQFLISFYEKMQSDKGSIPDRFSAQQFSDYHSELNMSSLELGDSALYFCASSLILTGNYGYTFGSGTRLTVV.

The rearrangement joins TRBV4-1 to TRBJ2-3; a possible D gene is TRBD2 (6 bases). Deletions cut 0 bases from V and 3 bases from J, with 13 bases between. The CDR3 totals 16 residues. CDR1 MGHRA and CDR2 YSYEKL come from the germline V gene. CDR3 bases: TGCGCCAGCAGCCAAGAGCCAGGGACTTCGACAGATACGCAGTATTTT. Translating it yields CASSQEPGTSTDTQYF.

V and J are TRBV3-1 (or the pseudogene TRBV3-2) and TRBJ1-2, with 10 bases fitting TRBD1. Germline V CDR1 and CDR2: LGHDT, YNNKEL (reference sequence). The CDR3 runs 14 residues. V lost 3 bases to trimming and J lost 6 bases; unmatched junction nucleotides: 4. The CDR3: CASSQGQGLHGYTF. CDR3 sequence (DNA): TGTGCCAGCAGCCAGGGACAGGGGTTACATGGCTACACCTTC.

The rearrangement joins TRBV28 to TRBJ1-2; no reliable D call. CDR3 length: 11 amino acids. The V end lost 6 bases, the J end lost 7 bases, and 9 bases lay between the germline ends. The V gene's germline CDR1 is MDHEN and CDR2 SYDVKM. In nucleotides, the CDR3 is TGTGCCAGCAGGTCCACGGGTGGCTACACCTTC. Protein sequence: CASRSTGGYTF.

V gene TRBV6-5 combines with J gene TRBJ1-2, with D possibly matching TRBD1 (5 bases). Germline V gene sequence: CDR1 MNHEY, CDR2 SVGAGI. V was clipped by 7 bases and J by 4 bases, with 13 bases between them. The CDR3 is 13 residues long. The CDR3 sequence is CASKFTGGYGYTF. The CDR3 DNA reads TGTGCCAGCAAGTTTACGGGGGGCTATGGCTACACCTTC.

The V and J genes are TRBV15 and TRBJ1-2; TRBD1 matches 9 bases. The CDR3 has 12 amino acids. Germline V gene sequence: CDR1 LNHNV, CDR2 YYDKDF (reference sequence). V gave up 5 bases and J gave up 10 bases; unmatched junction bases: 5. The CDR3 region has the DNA TGTGCCACCAGCGAACGGACAGGGGCCTACACCTTC. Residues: CATSERTGAYTF.

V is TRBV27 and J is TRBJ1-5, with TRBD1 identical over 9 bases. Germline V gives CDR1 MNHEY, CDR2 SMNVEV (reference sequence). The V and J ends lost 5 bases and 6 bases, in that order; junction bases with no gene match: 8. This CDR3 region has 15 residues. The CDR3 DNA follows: TGTGCCAGCAGTCCCGGGACAGGGTTCTCTCAGCCCCAGCATTTT. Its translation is CASSPGTGFSQPQHF.

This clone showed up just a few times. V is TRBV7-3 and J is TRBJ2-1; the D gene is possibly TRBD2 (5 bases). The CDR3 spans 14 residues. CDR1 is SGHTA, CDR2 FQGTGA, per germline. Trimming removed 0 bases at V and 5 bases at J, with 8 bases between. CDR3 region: CASSLTEDHNEQFF. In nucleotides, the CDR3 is TGTGCCAGCAGCTTAACGGAGGACCACAATGAGCAGTTCTTC.

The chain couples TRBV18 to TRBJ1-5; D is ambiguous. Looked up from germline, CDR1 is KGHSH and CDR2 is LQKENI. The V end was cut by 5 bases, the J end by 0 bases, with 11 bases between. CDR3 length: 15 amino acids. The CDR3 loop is CASSSETLSNQPQHF. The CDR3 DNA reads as TGTGCCAGCTCATCCGAGACACTTAGCAATCAGCCCCAGCATTTT. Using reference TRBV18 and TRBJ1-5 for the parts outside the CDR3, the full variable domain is NAGVMQNPRHLVRRRGQEARLRCSPMKGHSHVYWYRQLPEEGLKFMVYLQKENIIDESGMPKERFSAEFPKEGPSILRIQQVVRGDSAAYFCASSSETLSNQPQHFGDGTRLSIL.

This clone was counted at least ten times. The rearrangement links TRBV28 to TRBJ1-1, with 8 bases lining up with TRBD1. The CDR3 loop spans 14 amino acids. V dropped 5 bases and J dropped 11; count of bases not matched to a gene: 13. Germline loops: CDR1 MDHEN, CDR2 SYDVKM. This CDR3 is CASSTPQGAFDAFF. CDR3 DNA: TGTGCCAGCAGTACCCCGCAGGGGGCATTTGACGCTTTCTTT.

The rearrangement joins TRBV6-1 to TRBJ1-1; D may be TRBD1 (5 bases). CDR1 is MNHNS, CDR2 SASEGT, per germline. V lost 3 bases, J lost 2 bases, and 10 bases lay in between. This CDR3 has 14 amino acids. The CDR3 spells CASSEGPQNTEAFF. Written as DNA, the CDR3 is TGTGCCAGCAGTGAGGGGCCCCAAAACACTGAAGCTTTCTTT.

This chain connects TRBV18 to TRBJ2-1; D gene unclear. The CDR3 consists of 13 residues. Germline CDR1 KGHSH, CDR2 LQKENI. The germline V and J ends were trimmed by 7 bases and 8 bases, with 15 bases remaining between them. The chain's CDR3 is CASCQSMGDEQFF. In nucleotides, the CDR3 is TGTGCCAGCTGTCAATCAATGGGCGATGAGCAGTTCTTC. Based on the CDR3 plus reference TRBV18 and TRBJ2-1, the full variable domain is NAGVMQNPRHLVRRRGQEARLRCSPMKGHSHVYWYRQLPEEGLKFMVYLQKENIIDESGMPKERFSAEFPKEGPSILRIQQVVRGDSAAYFCASCQSMGDEQFFGPGTRLTVL.

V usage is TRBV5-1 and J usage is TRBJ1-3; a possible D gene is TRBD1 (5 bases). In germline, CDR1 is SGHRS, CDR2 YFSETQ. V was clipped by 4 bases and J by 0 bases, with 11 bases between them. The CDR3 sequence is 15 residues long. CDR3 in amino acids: CASSTGRHSGNTIYF. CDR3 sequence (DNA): TGCGCCAGCAGCACAGGACGCCACTCTGGAAACACCATATATTTT.

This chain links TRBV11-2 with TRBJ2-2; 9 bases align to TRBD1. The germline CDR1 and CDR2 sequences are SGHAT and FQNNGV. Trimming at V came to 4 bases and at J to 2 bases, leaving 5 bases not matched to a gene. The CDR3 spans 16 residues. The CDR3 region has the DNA TGTGCCAGCAGCTCCGCGGGACAGGGAAACACCGGGGAGCTGTTTTTT. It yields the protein CASSSAGQGNTGELFF.

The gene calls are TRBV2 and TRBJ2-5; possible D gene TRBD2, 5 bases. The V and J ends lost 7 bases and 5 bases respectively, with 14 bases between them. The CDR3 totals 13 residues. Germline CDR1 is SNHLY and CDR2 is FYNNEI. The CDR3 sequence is CASNGQSGETQYF. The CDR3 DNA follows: TGTGCCAGCAACGGGCAGTCGGGGGAGACCCAGTACTTC.

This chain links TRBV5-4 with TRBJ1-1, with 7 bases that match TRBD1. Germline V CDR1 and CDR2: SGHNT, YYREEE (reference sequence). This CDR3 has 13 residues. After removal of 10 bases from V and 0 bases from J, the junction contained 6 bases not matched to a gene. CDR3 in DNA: TGTGCCGGACGACAGGGTATGAACACTGAAGCTTTCTTT. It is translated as CAGRQGMNTEAFF.

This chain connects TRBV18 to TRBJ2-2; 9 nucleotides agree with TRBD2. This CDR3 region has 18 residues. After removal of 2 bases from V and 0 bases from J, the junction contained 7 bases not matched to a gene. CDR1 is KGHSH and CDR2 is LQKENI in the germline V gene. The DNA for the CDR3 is TGTGCCAGCTCACCAAAGGCAGTAGCGGGAGCGAACACCGGGGAGCTGTTTTTT. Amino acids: CASSPKAVAGANTGELFF.

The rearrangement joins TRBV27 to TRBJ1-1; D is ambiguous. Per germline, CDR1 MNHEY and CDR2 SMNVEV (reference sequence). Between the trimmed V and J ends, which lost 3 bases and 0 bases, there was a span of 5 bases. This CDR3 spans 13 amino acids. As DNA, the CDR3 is TGTGCCAGCAGTTTTTCCATGAACACTGAAGCTTTCTTT. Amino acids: CASSFSMNTEAFF.

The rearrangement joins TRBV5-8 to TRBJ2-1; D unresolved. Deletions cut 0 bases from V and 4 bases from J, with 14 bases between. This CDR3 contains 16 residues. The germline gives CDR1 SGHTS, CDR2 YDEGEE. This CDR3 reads CASSLEREVLYNEQFF. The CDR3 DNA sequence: TGTGCCAGCAGCTTGGAAAGAGAGGTCCTTTACAATGAGCAGTTCTTC.